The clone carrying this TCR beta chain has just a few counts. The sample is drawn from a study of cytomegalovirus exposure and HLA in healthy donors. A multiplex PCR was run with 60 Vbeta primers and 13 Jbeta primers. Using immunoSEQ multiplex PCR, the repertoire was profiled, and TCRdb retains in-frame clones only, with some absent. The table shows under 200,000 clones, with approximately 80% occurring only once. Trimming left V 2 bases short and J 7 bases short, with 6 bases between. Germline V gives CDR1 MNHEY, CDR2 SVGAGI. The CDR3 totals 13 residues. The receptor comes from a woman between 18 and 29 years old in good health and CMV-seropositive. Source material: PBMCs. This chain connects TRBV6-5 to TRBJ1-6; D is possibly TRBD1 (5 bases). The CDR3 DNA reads TGTGCCAGCAGTTACCAGGGAAATTCACCCCTCCACTTT. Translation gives CASSYQGNSPLHF.